The 21 T cell receptor beta chains below all came from one sample that was sequenced in a study of blood T cell repertoires in COVID-19. Sequenced by immunoSEQ multiplex PCR; TCRdb stores in-frame clones only, minus some. The sample holds about 120,000 clones, over 75% seen once. The sequenced material came from peripheral blood. The source is a human donor with active COVID-19. The donor label of this sample is uncertain.

The gene calls are TRBV5-4 and TRBJ2-3; TRBD2 matches at 9 bases. The J segment lost 3 bases and the V segment lost 0 bases, leaving 5 bases of the junction unmatched. CDR1 SGHNT and CDR2 YYREEE come from the germline V gene (reference sequence). The CDR3 loop spans 16 amino acids. The CDR3 sequence: CASSLVGGGATDTQYF. As DNA, the CDR3 is TGTGCCAGCAGCTTGGTAGGCGGGGGGGCGACAGATACGCAGTATTTT.

A few counts support this clone. The chain employs TRBV24-1 and TRBJ1-2; 7 positions match TRBD1. The J segment lost 4 bases and the V segment lost 4 bases, leaving 8 bases of the junction unmatched. The CDR3 length is 15 residues. From germline, CDR1 is KGHDR and CDR2 SFDVKD. The CDR3 reads CATSDPTGSGYGYTF. In DNA form, the CDR3 reads TGTGCCACCAGTGACCCGACAGGGTCTGGCTATGGCTACACCTTC.

The chain has TRBV10-3 and TRBJ2-5; D may be TRBD2 (6 bases). CDR3 length: 15 residues. CDR1 is ENHRY, CDR2 SYGVKD, per germline. Trimming cost V 8 bases and J 0 bases, with 16 bases left between them. The CDR3 loop is CAILAVSGDQETQYF. CDR3 nucleotide sequence: TGTGCCATCTTGGCCGTCTCGGGAGACCAAGAGACCCAGTACTTC.

The chain recombines TRBV4-3 with TRBJ1-3; D is possibly TRBD1 (5 bases). The germline V and J ends were trimmed by 0 bases and 0 bases, with 9 bases remaining between them. The germline V gene encodes CDR1 LGHNA and CDR2 YSLEER. The CDR3 runs to 16 residues. Here the CDR3 DNA reads TGCGCCAGCAGCCAAGATAGGGGTAACTCTGGAAACACCATATATTTT. Translated, it gives CASSQDRGNSGNTIYF.

The chain is built from TRBV4-3 and TRBJ2-5; 8 bases fit TRBD1. Trimming took 3 bases from V and 5 from J; bases not matched to a gene: 8. This CDR3 region has 15 residues. Per germline, CDR1 LGHNA and CDR2 YSLEER. The CDR3 region has the DNA TGCGCCAGCAGCCAGGTGGACAGGGAAGGGGAGACCCAGTACTTC. It yields the protein CASSQVDREGETQYF.

The gene calls are TRBV28 and TRBJ1-1, with TRBD1 matching 10 bases. The CDR3 totals 17 residues. The V and J ends lost 9 bases and 3 bases, in that order; junction bases with no gene match: 16. Germline V gene sequence: CDR1 MDHEN, CDR2 SYDVKM. This chain's CDR3 is CASPRDRGQRYDTEAFF. The DNA of the CDR3 is TGTGCCAGTCCCCGGGACAGGGGACAGCGTTATGACACTGAAGCTTTCTTT. Complete variable domain (other parts from reference TRBV28 and TRBJ1-1): DVKVTQSSRYLVKRTGEKVFLECVQDMDHENMFWYRQDPGLGLRLIYFSYDVKMKEKGDIPEGYSVSREKKERFSLILESASTNQTSMYLCASPRDRGQRYDTEAFFGQGTRLTVV.

This chain joins TRBV7-8 and TRBJ2-7; a weak D match, TRBD2 (6 bases). Germline CDR1 and CDR2: SGHVS and FQNEAQ. The CDR3 spans 13 residues. With 1 base removed from V and 6 bases from J, the gap between germline ends came to 10 bases. In DNA form, the CDR3 reads TGTGCCAGCAGCTTAGGTCAGGGACTCGAGCAGTACTTC. This encodes CASSLGQGLEQYF. Full variable domain (remainder filled in from reference TRBV7-8 and TRBJ2-7): GAGVSQSPRYKVAKRGQDVALRCDPISGHVSLFWYQQALGQGPEFLTYFQNEAQLDKSGLPSDRFFAERPEGSVSTLKIQRTQQEDSAVYLCASSLGQGLEQYFGPGTRLTVT.

The V gene is TRBV4-3, the J gene TRBJ2-1; possibly TRBD2 for D (6 bases). The CDR3 is made up of 15 amino acids. CDR1 and CDR2 (germline): LGHNA, YSLEER. The ends were cut back, 1 base at V and 10 bases at J, with 17 bases in the middle. The CDR3 DNA is TGCGCCAGCAGCCAAGGGGCGGGGCCGAGGGGCGAGCAGTTCTTC. It encodes CASSQGAGPRGEQFF.

This chain connects TRBV12-3 or TRBV12-4 to TRBJ1-5; the D gene is possibly TRBD1 (6 bases). CDR3 size: 13 residues. Trimming took off 5 bases at V and 7 bases at J, with 12 bases between the two ends. This CDR3 is CASSQGWRQPQHF. CDR3 bases: TGTGCCAGCAGTCAGGGGTGGAGGCAGCCCCAGCATTTT.

J is TRBJ2-1 and V is TRBV14; TRBD2 matches 8 bases. Unmatched junction bases numbered 4, after V lost 6 bases and J lost 0 bases. The CDR3 runs to 15 residues. Germline V CDR1 and CDR2: SGHDN, FVKESK. The CDR3 region is CASSQRGSSYNEQFF. CDR3 DNA sequence: TGTGCCAGCAGTCAGCGGGGGAGCTCCTACAATGAGCAGTTCTTC.

This sequence joins TRBV7-3 and TRBJ2-1; 13 bases are a match to TRBD2. Germline lookup yields CDR1 SGHTA and CDR2 FQGTGA. The CDR3 consists of 16 residues. V lost 5 bases, J lost 9 bases, and 10 bases stayed unmatched. CDR3 DNA: TGTGCCAGCAGCCCCACCGGGACTAGCGGGGTGAGTGAGCAGTTCTTC. Protein: CASSPTGTSGVSEQFF.

J is TRBJ2-1 and V is TRBV3-1 (or the pseudogene TRBV3-2); 12 bases align to TRBD2. Germline V gives CDR1 LGHDT, CDR2 YNNKEL (reference sequence). The ends lost 4 bases at V and 9 bases at J; junction bases unmatched: 16. This CDR3 region has 18 residues. CDR3 sequence reads: CASSPDRGWGLAGGEQFF. The CDR3 bases are TGTGCCAGCAGCCCGGACAGGGGTTGGGGACTAGCGGGTGGTGAGCAGTTCTTC.

The chain is built from TRBV19 and TRBJ2-1; 9 bases are a match to TRBD2. Per the germline V gene, CDR1 is LNHDA and CDR2 is SQIVND (reference sequence). V shed 1 base and J 9 bases; nucleotides not matched to a gene: 7. The length of the CDR3 is 15 residues. As DNA, the CDR3 is TGTGCCAGTAGTATAGGCGGGGGGGCCCTCTCTGAGCAGTTCTTC. It is translated as CASSIGGGALSEQFF.

This chain joins TRBV4-1 and TRBJ1-6; 9 positions match TRBD1. With 1 base clipped from V and 8 bases from J, the junction kept 3 bases outside the gene matches. CDR1 is MGHRA, CDR2 YSYEKL, per germline. The CDR3 spans 15 residues. CDR3 DNA sequence: TGCGCCAGCAGCCAAGGACAGGGGGGATATTCACCCCTCCACTTT. The encoded protein is CASSQGQGGYSPLHF.

This clone appeared a single time. The J gene is TRBJ2-6, the V gene TRBV30; no clear D gene. V gave up 0 bases and J gave up 0 bases, with 9 bases separating them. The germline CDR1 and CDR2 sequences are GTSNPN and SVGIG (reference sequence). The CDR3 spans 16 residues. The CDR3 coding sequence is TGTGCCTGGAGTGTACCCAACAACTCTGGGGCCAACGTCCTGACTTTC. This codes for CAWSVPNNSGANVLTF.

This clone has a single count. The rearrangement uses TRBV5-1 and TRBJ1-1, with 8 bases lining up with TRBD1. The J segment lost 2 bases and the V segment lost 0 bases, leaving 9 bases of the junction unmatched. The CDR3 covers 17 residues. Per germline, CDR1 SGHRS and CDR2 YFSETQ. CDR3 nucleotides: TGCGCCAGCAGCTTGGAGTACAGGGGGGGATTAAACACTGAAGCTTTCTTT. The encoded protein is CASSLEYRGGLNTEAFF.

The chain joins TRBV7-3 to TRBJ2-5; the match to TRBD2 covers 9 bases. Per the germline V gene, CDR1 is SGHTA and CDR2 is FQGTGA. CDR3 length: 15 amino acids. After removal of 2 bases from V and 7 bases from J, the junction contained 8 bases not matched to a gene. The DNA for the CDR3 is TGTGCCAGCAGCTTAGTGGCTAGCGGGGACGGGACCCAGTACTTC. Protein sequence: CASSLVASGDGTQYF. Full variable domain (rest looked up from reference TRBV7-3 and TRBJ2-5): GAGVSQTPSNKVTEKGKYVELRCDPISGHTALYWYRQSLGQGPEFLIYFQGTGAADDSGLPNDRFFAVRPEGSVSTLKIQRTERGDSAVYLCASSLVASGDGTQYFGPGTRLLVL.

The CDR3 DNA sequence: TGTGCCAGCAGCTTGGTCGGTTTAGCGGGGGGTAGGACAGATACGCAGTATTTT. Its translation: CASSLVGLAGGRTDTQYF. The rearrangement links TRBV5-4 to TRBJ2-3; TRBD2 aligns across 10 bases. Trimming at V came to 0 bases and at J to 3 bases, leaving 10 bases not matched to a gene. Germline lookup yields CDR1 SGHNT and CDR2 YYREEE (reference sequence). The CDR3 totals 18 residues.

The V call is TRBV12-3 or TRBV12-4, the J call TRBJ1-2, with a weak D call TRBD1 (6 bases). This CDR3 spans 13 amino acids. V lost 6 bases, J lost 4 bases, and 12 bases lay in between. CDR3 protein: CASSQTGSYGYTF. In DNA, the CDR3 is TGTGCCAGCAGCCAAACAGGGAGCTATGGCTACACCTTC.

The chain combines TRBV11-2 with TRBJ2-1, with 7 bases fitting TRBD2. Trimming removed 5 bases from V and 2 bases from J; junction bases left unmatched: 12. Germline values: CDR1 SGHAT, CDR2 FQNNGV. The CDR3 sequence is 17 residues long. The CDR3 reads CASSPWGLPLTYNEQFF. The CDR3 DNA reads as TGTGCCAGCAGCCCTTGGGGACTACCGTTGACCTACAATGAGCAGTTCTTC. Based on the CDR3 plus reference TRBV11-2 and TRBJ2-1, the full variable domain is EAGVAQSPRYKIIEKRQSVAFWCNPISGHATLYWYQQILGQGPKLLIQFQNNGVVDDSQLPKDRFSAERLKGVDSTLKIQPAKLEDSAVYLCASSPWGLPLTYNEQFFGPGTRLTVL.

This clone was counted once. The chain combines TRBV18 with TRBJ2-7, with 8 bases aligning to TRBD2. Trimming removed 6 bases from V and 3 bases from J; junction bases left unmatched: 7. Looked up from germline, CDR1 is KGHSH and CDR2 is LQKENI. The CDR3 runs to 14 residues. The CDR3: CASSTRGGHYEQYF. DNA of the CDR3: TGTGCCAGCTCGACCCGCGGGGGGCACTACGAGCAGTACTTC.